This entry describes one TCR beta chain. The data were taken from a study of blood T cell repertoires in COVID-19. Turning to the study itself: Samples of COVID-19 (acute and convalescent) were obtained from the United States, Italy and Spain. Sources were T cells, B-cell-depleted T cells, or PBMCs; the material itself was cDNA or gDNA.

The trim removed 0 bases at V and 2 bases at J, leaving 5 bases unmatched. The CDR3 totals 16 residues. Per germline, CDR1 SGHTA and CDR2 FQGNSA. Profiling relied on immunoSEQ multiplex PCR, and the TCRdb table lists in-frame clones only, not all of them. There are more than 55,000 clones in the sample; around 90% occur only once, and more than 15% lies in the top ten. The chain uses TRBV7-2 and TRBJ2-5, with 8 bases fitting TRBD2. The receptor comes from a man older than 75 with acute or convalescent COVID-19. The sequenced sample consisted of peripheral blood. Written as DNA, the CDR3 is TGTGCCAGCAGCTTAGCGGGTAGCGGGGTACAAGAGACCCAGTACTTC. Translating gives CASSLAGSGVQETQYF.